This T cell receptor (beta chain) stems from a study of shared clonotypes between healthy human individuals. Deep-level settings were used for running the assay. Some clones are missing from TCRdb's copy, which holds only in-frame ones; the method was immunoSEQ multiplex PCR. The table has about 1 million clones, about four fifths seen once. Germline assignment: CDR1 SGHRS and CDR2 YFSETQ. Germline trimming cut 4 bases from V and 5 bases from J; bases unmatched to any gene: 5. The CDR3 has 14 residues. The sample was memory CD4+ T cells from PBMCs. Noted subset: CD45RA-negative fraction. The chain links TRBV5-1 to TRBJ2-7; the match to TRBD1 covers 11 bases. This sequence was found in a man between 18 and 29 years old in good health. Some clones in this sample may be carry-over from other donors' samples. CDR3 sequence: CASSRGTGGNEQYF. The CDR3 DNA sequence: TGCGCCAGCAGCCGGGGGACAGGGGGTAACGAGCAGTACTTC.